These 32 T cell receptor beta chains originate from one sample sequenced in a study of CD8 T cell repertoires and HIV-1 epitope variants (dated by TCRdb to the early 2020s). The antigens of these receptors remain unknown. Receptors were amplified or captured by the immunoSEQ multiplex PCR assay. As stored in TCRdb, this immuneACCESS dataset retains in-frame rearrangements with V and J assigned. A fraction of the clones does not appear; measured against another copy, unresolved V genes explain less than half of the discrepancy, and the remainder lacks a known reason. The sample data list some 3,100 clones, and around 63% of these were observed just once. 35% to 50% of the sample is in the top ten clones. Sequenced material: cultured CD8+ T cells derived from PBMCs. The receptors were sampled from a male donor with HIV.

V is TRBV13 and J is TRBJ2-5, with 8 bases aligning to TRBD2. V shed 2 bases and J 5 bases; nucleotides not matched to a gene: 1. Per germline, CDR1 PRHDT and CDR2 FYEKMQ (reference sequence). This CDR3 comprises 13 residues. For the CDR3, the DNA is TGTGCCAGCAGCTTACCGGGGGGGGAGACCCAGTACTTC. This translates into CASSLPGGETQYF.

The V call is TRBV11-2, the J call TRBJ2-5; 11 bases agree with TRBD1. The CDR3 runs 16 residues. Germline V gives CDR1 SGHAT, CDR2 FQNNGV. The ends lost 2 bases at V and 5 bases at J; junction bases unmatched: 7. CDR3 in amino acids: CASSLTGQGVLETQYF. The CDR3 nucleotides read TGTGCCAGCAGCTTAACGGGACAGGGGGTTCTGGAGACCCAGTACTTC.

The rearrangement joins TRBV27 to TRBJ1-1; D gene uncertain. CDR1 and CDR2 from the germline V gene are MNHEY and SMNVEV (reference sequence). Trimming shortened V by 4 bases and J by 7 bases, and 13 bases separated the two germline ends. CDR3 length: 13 residues. The CDR3 nucleotides read TGTGCCAGCAGTTGGGTTGAGAAGAGTGAAGCTTTCTTT. It is translated as CASSWVEKSEAFF.

The V gene is TRBV28, the J gene TRBJ1-5, with 7 bases fitting TRBD1. The CDR3 contains 15 residues. Germline V gives CDR1 MDHEN, CDR2 SYDVKM. V gave up 2 bases and J gave up 7 bases; unmatched junction bases: 8. The CDR3 coding sequence is TGTGCCAGCAGTTTACTAGGACAGGCGGCACAGCCCCAGCATTTT. This gives the protein CASSLLGQAAQPQHF.

V usage is TRBV15 and J usage is TRBJ1-4; a possible D gene is TRBD1 (6 bases). The ends were cut back, 0 bases at V and 8 bases at J, with 10 bases in the middle. This CDR3 has 14 amino acids. Germline V gene sequence: CDR1 LNHNV, CDR2 YYDKDF (reference sequence). DNA for the CDR3: TGTGCCACCAGCAGAGACAGGGGTGGGGAAAAACTGTTTTTT. Its translation: CATSRDRGGEKLFF.

The gene calls are TRBV5-8 and TRBJ2-7; 7 bases map to TRBD1. There are 16 residues in the CDR3. J gave up 1 base and V 4 bases, and 11 bases lay outside the gene matches. Germline-derived CDR1 and CDR2 are SGHTS and YDEGEE. The CDR3 DNA reads TGTGCCAGCAGCCCAAAATTAGGGGACAGTTCCTACGAGCAGTACTTC. Translation gives CASSPKLGDSSYEQYF.

The DNA for the CDR3 is TGTGCCAGCAGTGATATAACGGTCTATGGCTACACCTTC. Translated, it gives CASSDITVYGYTF. The rearrangement links TRBV6-1 to TRBJ1-2; D not resolved. Germline loops: CDR1 MNHNS, CDR2 SASEGT. The CDR3 covers 13 residues. V was cut by 3 bases and J by 4 bases, with 9 bases left in between.

The V call is TRBV6-6, the J call TRBJ1-5; 7 bases fit TRBD1. The V gene end was trimmed by 0 bases and the J gene end by 8 bases; junction bases not matched to a gene: 7. The CDR3 is 15 residues long. Germline V gene data show CDR1 as MNHNY and CDR2 as SVGAGI (reference sequence). The CDR3 protein is CASSYSRQGNEPQHF. The DNA for the CDR3 is TGTGCCAGCAGTTACTCGCGACAGGGTAATGAGCCCCAGCATTTT.

The chain joins TRBV19 to TRBJ2-5; the match to TRBD1 covers 7 bases. The germline gives CDR1 LNHDA, CDR2 SQIVND (reference sequence). CDR3 length: 14 residues. V trimming: 3 bases; J trimming: 5 bases; junction bases outside the gene matches: 6. The CDR3 nucleotides read TGTGCCAGTAGTATTAGACAGGGTTCGGAGACCCAGTACTTC. It translates to CASSIRQGSETQYF.

The gene calls are TRBV20-1 and TRBJ2-1, with D unresolved. With 2 bases removed from V and 6 bases from J, the gap between germline ends came to 5 bases. CDR1 and CDR2 from the germline V gene are DFQATT and SNEGSKA (reference sequence). The CDR3 has 11 amino acids. CDR3 nucleotide sequence: TGCAGTGCTAGATGGGGCAATGAGCAGTTCTTC. Residues: CSARWGNEQFF.

This sequence joins TRBV2 and TRBJ1-4, with D unclear. CDR3 length equals 13 residues. V gave up 6 bases and J gave up 10 bases, with 15 bases separating them. From germline, CDR1 is SNHLY and CDR2 FYNNEI. CDR3 DNA sequence: TGTGCCAGCAGCCCCTTACAAGAAGGAAAACTGTTTTTT. This sequence encodes CASSPLQEGKLFF.

This clone is hyperexpanded in the sample. The chain couples TRBV7-2 to TRBJ2-7; the match to TRBD1 covers 7 bases. Germline V CDR1 and CDR2: SGHTA, FQGNSA. This CDR3 comprises 14 residues. V lost 3 bases, J lost 7 bases, and 9 bases stayed unmatched. The CDR3 sequence: CASSLGQYLREQYF. For the CDR3, the DNA is TGTGCCAGCAGCTTGGGACAGTACCTTCGTGAGCAGTACTTC.

The chain recombines TRBV5-6 with TRBJ2-1; 8 bases agree with TRBD2. Germline V gene lookup returns CDR1 SGHDT and CDR2 YYEEEE. With V trimmed by 2 bases and J by 9 bases, 4 bases remained unmatched. This CDR3 region has 13 residues. The CDR3 DNA reads as TGTGCCAGCAGCTTAACGGCGGGAGGTGAGCAGTTCTTC. Its translation is CASSLTAGGEQFF.

CDR3 amino acids: CASSQYLSGRALDTQYF. CDR3 nucleotides: TGTGCCAGCAGCCAATACCTTAGCGGGAGGGCCTTAGATACGCAGTATTTT. This sequence joins TRBV4-2 and TRBJ2-3, with 11 bases that match TRBD2. The CDR3 consists of 17 residues. Trimming at V came to 2 bases and at J to 5 bases, leaving 9 bases not matched to a gene. The germline V gene encodes CDR1 LGHNA and CDR2 YNFKEQ.

This rearrangement joins TRBV9 to TRBJ2-2; D possibly matches TRBD1 or TRBD2 (6 bases each). The germline V gene encodes CDR1 SGDLS and CDR2 YYNGEE. The CDR3 totals 15 residues. The V end lost 3 bases, the J end lost 6 bases, and 15 bases lay between the germline ends. This chain's CDR3 is CASSDGGLRPGELFF. The CDR3 DNA sequence: TGTGCCAGCAGCGATGGGGGGCTGAGGCCCGGGGAGCTGTTTTTT.

This chain uses TRBV19 with TRBJ1-5; 7 bases are shared with TRBD1. CDR3 length equals 17 residues. The germline CDR1 and CDR2 sequences are LNHDA and SQIVND (reference sequence). Unmatched junction bases numbered 9, after V lost 4 bases and J lost 0 bases. This chain's CDR3 is CASSKPDRDYSNQPQHF. In nucleotides, the CDR3 is TGTGCCAGTAGTAAACCCGACAGGGACTATAGCAATCAGCCCCAGCATTTT.

A single count supports this clone. The V gene is TRBV5-1, the J gene TRBJ1-1; D gene uncertain. Looked up from germline, CDR1 is SGHRS and CDR2 is YFSETQ. CDR3 length: 15 amino acids. With 2 bases removed from V and 4 bases from J, the gap between germline ends came to 15 bases. CDR3 DNA: TGCGCCAGCAGCTTAGATCGGGCGAAGGGCACTGAAGCTTTCTTT. Translation gives CASSLDRAKGTEAFF.

The chain's CDR3 is CASIGFESSGNEQYF. The CDR3 coding sequence is TGTGCCAGCATTGGATTCGAGTCTAGCGGTAACGAGCAGTACTTC. The chain uses TRBV2 and TRBJ2-7; 7 positions match TRBD2. Trimming removed 7 bases from V and 5 bases from J; junction bases left unmatched: 14. Per germline, CDR1 SNHLY and CDR2 FYNNEI. The CDR3 contains 15 residues.

A few counts support this clone. The rearrangement joins TRBV28 to TRBJ2-6; D gene ambiguous. Trimming pared 3 bases from V and 3 bases from J, leaving 12 bases between. The CDR3 sequence is 16 residues long. In germline, CDR1 is MDHEN, CDR2 SYDVKM. CDR3 in amino acids: CASSLLSAGGANVLTF. The CDR3 region has the DNA TGTGCCAGCAGTTTGTTGTCGGCAGGTGGGGCCAACGTCCTGACTTTC.

The chain is built from TRBV21-1 and TRBJ1-5; TRBD1 was called by the table and not checked on the DNA. TRBV21-1 is marked as a pseudogene. The CDR3 has 17 residues. CDR3 protein: CASSKLGQGAGNQPQHF. CDR3 sequence (DNA): TGTGCCAGCAGCAAATTGGGACAGGGGGCAGGAAATCAGCCCCAGCATTTT.

The rearrangement uses TRBV5-1 and TRBJ1-1; 7 bases map to TRBD1. This CDR3 is built from 14 residues. With V trimmed by 2 bases and J by 4 bases, 5 bases remained unmatched. Germline V CDR1 and CDR2: SGHRS, YFSETQ. CDR3 sequence: CASSLKTGSTEAFF. DNA of the CDR3: TGCGCCAGCAGCTTAAAGACAGGGAGCACTGAAGCTTTCTTT.

The gene calls are TRBV7-9 and TRBJ2-3; possible D gene TRBD1, 5 bases. The CDR3 loop spans 16 amino acids. CDR1 is SEHNR and CDR2 is FQNEAQ in the germline V gene (reference sequence). V lost 5 bases and J 1 base, leaving 16 bases between the germline ends. This chain's CDR3 is CASSPAGSSRTDTQYF. Here the CDR3 DNA reads TGTGCCAGCAGCCCCGCAGGGTCCTCACGCACAGATACGCAGTATTTT. Complete variable domain (other parts from reference TRBV7-9 and TRBJ2-3): DTGVSQNPRHKITKRGQNVTFRCDPISEHNRLYWYRQTLGQGPEFLTYFQNEAQLEKSRLLSDRFSAERPKGSFSTLEIQRTEQGDSAMYLCASSPAGSSRTDTQYFGPGTRLTVL.

The chain links TRBV28 to TRBJ1-2; 7 bases fit TRBD1. Germline values: CDR1 MDHEN, CDR2 SYDVKM. With 4 bases clipped from V and 1 base from J, the junction kept 9 bases outside the gene matches. This CDR3 is built from 16 residues. In DNA form, the CDR3 reads TGTGCCAGCAGTTCTCCGGGGACAGAGATTAACTATGGCTACACCTTC. Translation: CASSSPGTEINYGYTF.

This clone is judged large. This sequence joins TRBV6-1 and TRBJ2-7; 9 nucleotides line up with TRBD1. Trimming took 6 bases from V and 0 from J; bases not matched to a gene: 3. The CDR3 is made up of 14 amino acids. The germline gives CDR1 MNHNS, CDR2 SASEGT. The CDR3 protein is CASRQGASSYEQYF. CDR3 nucleotide sequence: TGTGCCAGCAGACAGGGGGCTTCCTCCTACGAGCAGTACTTC.

The chain uses TRBV9 and TRBJ2-2; TRBD1 or TRBD2 may be the D gene (5 bases each). Germline V gene lookup returns CDR1 SGDLS and CDR2 YYNGEE. Trimming left V 7 bases short and J 2 bases short, with 15 bases between. The CDR3 runs 15 residues. CDR3: CASGTGTTNTGELFF. The CDR3 bases are TGTGCCAGCGGAACCGGGACCACTAACACCGGGGAGCTGTTTTTT.

This clone was seen only a few times. The CDR3 DNA is TGTGCCAGCAGCCACGCCGGAGTGGTTGGGCAAGATGGCTACACCTTC. It yields the protein CASSHAGVVGQDGYTF. V is TRBV7-9 and J is TRBJ1-2; D uncertain. This CDR3 has 16 residues. Trimming took off 5 bases at V and 6 bases at J, with 22 bases between the two ends. Germline CDR1 and CDR2: SEHNR and FQNEAQ (reference sequence).

This chain connects TRBV7-8 to TRBJ1-5, with D hard to call. The germline V gene has CDR1 SGHVS and CDR2 FQNEAQ. The V end was cut by 1 base, the J end by 3 bases, with 13 bases between. The CDR3 totals 16 residues. CDR3 DNA sequence: TGTGCCAGCAGCTTAGGCCAGACATTTGACAATCAGCCCCAGCATTTT. Translated, it gives CASSLGQTFDNQPQHF.

Here the CDR3 DNA reads TGTGCCAGCAGCCAAGATCTCCAAGTTATAGGGGATACGCAGTATTTT. Translating gives CASSQDLQVIGDTQYF. The V gene is TRBV14, the J gene TRBJ2-3, with D hard to call. V gave up 0 bases and J gave up 6 bases, with 16 bases separating them. Germline V gene lookup returns CDR1 SGHDN and CDR2 FVKESK. The CDR3 loop spans 16 amino acids. The variable domain in full, completed from reference TRBV14 and TRBJ2-3, reads EAGVTQFPSHSVIEKGQTVTLRCDPISGHDNLYWYRRVMGKEIKFLLHFVKESKQDESGMPNNRFLAERTGGTYSTLKVQPAELEDSGVYFCASSQDLQVIGDTQYFGPGTRLTVL.

This rearrangement joins TRBV2 to TRBJ2-1, with no clear D. CDR3 length equals 15 residues. Trimming stripped 3 bases from V and 4 bases from J, with 13 bases between. Germline CDR1 and CDR2: SNHLY and FYNNEI. The CDR3 is CASSDPIITYNEQFF. CDR3 DNA sequence: TGTGCCAGCAGTGACCCAATTATAACTTACAATGAGCAGTTCTTC.

This clone was seen just once. The chain carries TRBV13 and TRBJ1-1, with 7 bases that match TRBD1. The CDR3 spans 13 residues. Germline values: CDR1 PRHDT, CDR2 FYEKMQ (reference sequence). Germline trimming cut 5 bases from V and 6 bases from J; bases unmatched to any gene: 6. CDR3 sequence: CASSHTGDSEAFF. The CDR3 DNA follows: TGTGCCAGCAGCCATACAGGGGACTCTGAAGCTTTCTTT.

This rearrangement joins TRBV11-1 to TRBJ2-1; tentatively, D is TRBD2 (6 bases). This CDR3 is 15 amino acids long. Trimming took 0 bases from V and 7 from J, leaving 13 bases between them. The germline V gene has CDR1 SGHAT and CDR2 FQDESV (reference sequence). CDR3 bases: TGTGCCAGCAGCTTAGCTAGGCTAGCGAGGAATGAGCAGTTCTTC. Its protein is CASSLARLARNEQFF.

J is TRBJ2-7 and V is TRBV2, with TRBD1 identical over 9 bases. There are 12 residues in the CDR3. Germline CDR1 and CDR2: SNHLY and FYNNEI. The CDR3 nucleotides are TGTGTACCGGGACAGGGATACTACGAGCAGTACTTC. This translates into CVPGQGYYEQYF.